The rows below give T cell receptor beta chains drawn from one sample of a study of beta chain features in type 1 diabetes. Data came from immunoSEQ multiplex PCR; TCRdb stores just in-frame clones and leaves some out. The table shows approximately 730,000 clones, with 13% occurring only once. The sample was naive CD4+ T cells from blood. All receptors derive from a man between 18 and 35 years old with type 1 diabetes. Each CDR3 is given with its conserved first and last residue. The D gene is left open where the match is weak. The size field is filled for only some rows; it gives once, few, many or a size class.

TRBJ1-1,-,TRBV28,few,CASSPYGSTGNTEAFF,TGTGCCAGCAGTCCTTATGGTTCTACAGGGAACACTGAAGCTTTCTTT
TRBJ1-4,-,TRBV7-9,-,CASSFGEKLFF,TGTGCCAGCAGCTTTGGAGAAAAACTGTTTTTT
TRBJ2-3,-,TRBV30,many,CAWSPGGDTQYF,TGTGCCTGGAGCCCCGGGGGAGATACGCAGTATTTT
TRBJ2-3,-,TRBV10-3,few,CATTGGVGVPDTQYF,TGTGCCACCACGGGGGGCGTTGGGGTTCCAGATACGCAGTATTTT
TRBJ1-1,-,TRBV7-6,few,CASSSLRGNTEAFF,TGTGCCAGCAGCTCCCTGAGGGGGAACACTGAAGCTTTCTTT
TRBJ1-5,TRBD1,TRBV6-6,-,CAGQGNSNQPQHF,TGTGCCGGACAGGGGAATAGCAATCAGCCCCAGCATTTT
TRBJ2-5,-,TRBV5-1,few,CASSLAQETQYF,TGCGCCAGCAGCTTGGCACAAGAGACCCAGTACTTC
TRBJ1-2,TRBD1,TRBV29-1,few,CSVDDRDYGYTF,TGCAGCGTTGACGACAGGGACTATGGCTACACCTTC
TRBJ2-5,TRBD2,TRBV2,-,CASNRGGAETQYF,TGTGCCAGCAACCGGGGGGGCGCAGAGACCCAGTACTTC
TRBJ1-2,-,TRBV6-6,-,CASSYVVGQLYGYTF,TGTGCCAGCAGTTACGTTGTGGGGCAGCTCTATGGCTACACCTTC
TRBJ1-2,TRBD1,TRBV30,-,CASKDRWGGYTF,TGTGCCTCCAAGGACAGGTGGGGTGGCTACACCTTC
TRBJ1-3,-,TRBV29-1,few,CSAGRLDKDGNTIYF,TGCAGCGCTGGTAGGTTGGACAAAGACGGAAACACCATATATTTT
TRBJ2-3,-,TRBV11-2,few,CASSPRSKQSTDTQYF,TGTGCCAGCAGCCCCCGTTCGAAGCAGAGCACAGATACGCAGTATTTT
TRBJ2-3,TRBD1,TRBV7-9,-,CASTRTGDTSDTQYF,TGTGCCAGCACGAGGACAGGGGATACATCGGATACGCAGTATTTT
TRBJ1-1,-,TRBV25-1,few,CASSHPGGPRAFF,TGTGCCAGCAGTCACCCGGGGGGCCCACGAGCTTTCTTT
TRBJ1-2,-,TRBV29-1,few,CSVDGRQGLHYGYTF,TGCAGCGTCGATGGCCGCCAGGGGCTTCACTATGGCTACACCTTC
TRBJ1-2,-,TRBV5-1,-,CASRDTTRGYTF,TGCGCCAGCAGAGACACCACGAGGGGCTACACCTTC
TRBJ2-1,TRBD1,TRBV28,few,CASSLFGQGSYNEQFF,TGTGCCAGCAGTTTATTTGGACAGGGATCCTACAATGAGCAGTTCTTC
TRBJ1-1,-,TRBV19,-,CASSIGGETEAFF,TGTGCCAGTAGTATAGGAGGGGAAACTGAAGCTTTCTTT
TRBJ2-6,-,TRBV10-3,-,CAISGSGAGANVLTF,TGTGCCATCAGCGGGTCGGGGGCTGGGGCCAACGTCCTGACTTTC
TRBJ2-6,-,TRBV30,few,CAWSSGANVLTF,TGTGCCTGGAGTAGTGGGGCCAACGTCCTGACTTTC
TRBJ2-1,TRBD1,TRBV18,-,CASSPVTGVLFF,TGTGCCAGCTCACCGGTGACAGGGGTATTGTTCTTC
TRBJ1-2,-,TRBV15,-,CATRDRGYGYTF,TGTGCCACCCGGGACCGCGGCTATGGCTACACCTTC